These 24 T cell receptor beta chains share one sample of origin, sequenced in a study of shared clonotypes between healthy human individuals. Naive CD8 isolation took CD45RO-negative cells positively selected for CCR7 and excluded terminally differentiated effector memory CD45RA+ cells. Profiling relied on immunoSEQ multiplex PCR, and the TCRdb table lists in-frame clones only, not all of them. Among 600,000 or so clones listed, 95% to 98% were seen once. Sequenced material: naive CD8+ T cells sorted from blood. The source of these receptors is a man aged 25-40 years in good health.

The CDR3: CASSYRELEQYF. CDR3 in DNA: TGTGCCAGCAGTTACCGGGAATTGGAGCAGTACTTC. J is TRBJ2-7 and V is TRBV6-5, with a possible D match to TRBD2 (5 bases). Looked up from germline, CDR1 is MNHEY and CDR2 is SVGAGI. CDR3 size: 12 residues. Between the trimmed V and J ends, which lost 2 bases and 7 bases, there was a span of 9 bases.

In nucleotides, the CDR3 is TGCAGCGTTTCGGGCGAGACGGGTTTAATCTCCTACAATGAGCAGTTCTTC. Its translation is CSVSGETGLISYNEQFF. V is TRBV29-1 and J is TRBJ2-1; D remains unclear. Germline V lookup: CDR1 SQVTM, CDR2 ANQGSEA. This CDR3 spans 17 amino acids. The V end was cut by 5 bases, the J end by 0 bases, with 20 bases between.

This clone was detected only a few times. V gene TRBV7-2 combines with J gene TRBJ2-1; 8 positions agree with TRBD2. Germline CDR1 is SGHTA and CDR2 is FQGNSA. V lost 1 base and J lost 7; bases outside the gene matches: 9. CDR3 length: 16 residues. CDR3 protein: CASSLDPAGAGNEQFF. The CDR3 nucleotides are TGTGCCAGCAGCTTAGATCCAGCGGGAGCGGGAAATGAGCAGTTCTTC.

The V gene is TRBV7-9, the J gene TRBJ2-1, with D tentatively TRBD2 (5 bases). The CDR3 is 15 residues long. Deletions cut 4 bases from V and 8 bases from J, with 18 bases between. Germline assignment: CDR1 SEHNR and CDR2 FQNEAQ (reference sequence). CDR3 amino acids: CASSCRDRVCYEQFF. The DNA for the CDR3 is TGTGCCAGCAGCTGCCGGGATAGGGTGTGCTATGAGCAGTTCTTC.

The chain uses TRBV7-9 and TRBJ2-3, with D possibly TRBD2 on 5 matching bases. The CDR3 length is 16 residues. Trimming cost V 1 base and J 0 bases, with 11 bases left between them. CDR1 SEHNR and CDR2 FQNEAQ come from the germline V gene (reference sequence). CDR3 residues: CASSLVARASTDTQYF. CDR3 coding DNA: TGTGCCAGCAGCTTAGTAGCGCGTGCTAGCACAGATACGCAGTATTTT.

The J gene is TRBJ1-2, the V gene TRBV27, with D possibly TRBD1 on 6 matching bases. The CDR3 is 14 amino acids. Germline CDR1 MNHEY, CDR2 SMNVEV (reference sequence). The ends were cut back, 5 bases at V and 0 bases at J, with 10 bases in the middle. The chain's CDR3 is CASSPGHANYGYTF. In DNA form, the CDR3 reads TGTGCCAGCAGTCCGGGACACGCTAACTATGGCTACACCTTC.

The gene calls are TRBV4-3 and TRBJ2-3; 7 bases fit TRBD2. CDR1 is LGHNA, CDR2 YSLEER, per germline. The V segment lost 4 bases and the J segment 1 base; nucleotides outside the gene matches: 5. There are 15 residues in the CDR3. Here the CDR3 reads CASSPGTSGTDTQYF. CDR3 coding DNA: TGCGCCAGCAGCCCCGGAACTAGCGGCACAGATACGCAGTATTTT.

V gene TRBV11-2 combines with J gene TRBJ2-5; 7 nucleotides align to TRBD2. This CDR3 is 14 amino acids long. Trimming removed 7 bases from V and 0 bases from J; junction bases left unmatched: 5. Per the germline V gene, CDR1 is SGHAT and CDR2 is FQNNGV. DNA of the CDR3: TGTGCCAGCACCCACGGGGGGTACCAAGAGACCCAGTACTTC. Its translation is CASTHGGYQETQYF.

The V call is TRBV7-9, the J call TRBJ2-7, with 7 nucleotides matching TRBD2. The V gene's germline CDR1 is SEHNR and CDR2 FQNEAQ (reference sequence). The CDR3 is 12 residues long. J was trimmed by 6 bases and V by 4 bases; bases with no gene match: 3. CDR3 sequence reads: CASSSPGGEQYF. In nucleotides, the CDR3 is TGTGCCAGCAGCTCCCCGGGGGGCGAGCAGTACTTC.

V gene TRBV18 combines with J gene TRBJ2-3; D possibly corresponds to TRBD1 (5 bases). Germline V lookup: CDR1 KGHSH, CDR2 LQKENI. V was pared by 1 base and J by 2 bases, with 10 bases between. CDR3 length: 15 amino acids. The CDR3 DNA is TGTGCCAGCTCACCACAGGGGTCGGTCACAGATACGCAGTATTTT. This codes for CASSPQGSVTDTQYF. The whole variable domain, remainder taken from reference TRBV18 and TRBJ2-3, is NAGVMQNPRHLVRRRGQEARLRCSPMKGHSHVYWYRQLPEEGLKFMVYLQKENIIDESGMPKERFSAEFPKEGPSILRIQQVVRGDSAAYFCASSPQGSVTDTQYFGPGTRLTVL.

This clone is a singleton in its sample. The chain recombines TRBV7-8 with TRBJ2-1, with 9 nucleotides matching TRBD2. J was trimmed by 4 bases and V by 4 bases; bases with no gene match: 8. The CDR3 is 16 residues long. Germline values: CDR1 SGHVS, CDR2 FQNEAQ. CDR3 sequence (DNA): TGTGCCAGCAGCTCTCTTCTAGCGGGGCTATACAATGAGCAGTTCTTC. Residues: CASSSLLAGLYNEQFF.

V is TRBV4-3 and J is TRBJ2-2, with no clear D. The CDR3 runs 15 residues. Germline V gene sequence: CDR1 LGHNA, CDR2 YSLEER. The V and J ends lost 2 bases and 2 bases respectively, with 9 bases between them. The DNA for the CDR3 is TGCGCCAGCAGCCAACTAGGAACCAACACCGGGGAGCTGTTTTTT. This translates into CASSQLGTNTGELFF.

The V and J genes are TRBV5-1 and TRBJ2-7; TRBD1 or TRBD2 may be the D gene (5 bases each). The CDR3 loop spans 14 amino acids. Germline V gives CDR1 SGHRS, CDR2 YFSETQ. Trimming removed 1 base from V and 5 bases from J, with 13 bases in between. The CDR3 reads CASSLRGPGDEQYF. CDR3 DNA sequence: TGCGCCAGCAGCTTGCGGGGCCCTGGGGACGAGCAGTACTTC.

The gene calls are TRBV28 and TRBJ2-1; TRBD2 matches 11 bases. Per the germline V gene, CDR1 is MDHEN and CDR2 is SYDVKM. This CDR3 spans 14 amino acids. CDR3 loop: CAESIAGGPNEQFF. In DNA form, the CDR3 reads TGTGCAGAATCAATAGCGGGAGGGCCTAACGAGCAGTTCTTC.

This clone has just one count. V gene TRBV6-5 combines with J gene TRBJ2-7, with D perhaps TRBD1 (6 bases). The CDR3 is made up of 15 amino acids. Between the trimmed V and J ends, which lost 0 bases and 2 bases, there was a span of 11 bases. Germline CDR1 is MNHEY and CDR2 is SVGAGI. The CDR3: CASSYSDRLPYEQYF. The CDR3 DNA reads as TGTGCCAGCAGTTACTCCGACAGGCTACCCTACGAGCAGTACTTC.

J is TRBJ2-5 and V is TRBV5-1; D unclear. The CDR3 runs to 17 residues. V was pared by 1 base and J by 2 bases, with 18 bases between. The germline V gene encodes CDR1 SGHRS and CDR2 YFSETQ. The CDR3 coding sequence is TGCGCCAGCAGCTTGTCACCGGCATCACACCAACAAGAGACCCAGTACTTC. Its protein is CASSLSPASHQQETQYF.

This chain connects TRBV7-9 to TRBJ2-3; 9 positions agree with TRBD1. Germline V gene lookup returns CDR1 SEHNR and CDR2 FQNEAQ (reference sequence). The CDR3 contains 16 residues. V gave up 4 bases and J gave up 0 bases; unmatched junction bases: 5. CDR3 nucleotide sequence: TGTGCCAGCAGCTCGAACAGGGGGCTCAGCACAGATACGCAGTATTTT. This gives the protein CASSSNRGLSTDTQYF.

This chain joins TRBV7-9 and TRBJ2-1, with 12 bases fitting TRBD2. Germline lookup yields CDR1 SEHNR and CDR2 FQNEAQ (reference sequence). The junction had 5 bases not matched to a gene; V was cut back by 5 bases and J by 0 bases. The CDR3 loop spans 17 amino acids. CDR3 residues: CASSPSGRAGSYNEQFF. CDR3 coding DNA: TGTGCCAGCAGCCCTAGCGGGAGGGCCGGCTCCTACAATGAGCAGTTCTTC.

The gene calls are TRBV7-9 and TRBJ2-3; D not resolved. Trimming stripped 2 bases from V and 3 bases from J, with 6 bases between. This CDR3 is 13 amino acids long. Germline loops: CDR1 SEHNR, CDR2 FQNEAQ (reference sequence). The CDR3 loop reads CASSLSETDTQYF. DNA for the CDR3: TGTGCCAGCAGCTTATCCGAGACAGATACGCAGTATTTT. Drawing the rest from reference TRBV7-9 and TRBJ2-3, the complete variable domain is DTGVSQNPRHKITKRGQNVTFRCDPISEHNRLYWYRQTLGQGPEFLTYFQNEAQLEKSRLLSDRFSAERPKGSFSTLEIQRTEQGDSAMYLCASSLSETDTQYFGPGTRLTVL.

The CDR3: CASSIGGSSYEQYF. The CDR3, as DNA: TGTGCCAGCAGCATTGGCGGGAGTTCCTACGAGCAGTACTTC. The chain has TRBV13 and TRBJ2-7; 7 nucleotides align to TRBD2. The V gene end was trimmed by 5 bases and the J gene end by 1 base; junction bases not matched to a gene: 5. CDR1 PRHDT and CDR2 FYEKMQ come from the germline V gene (reference sequence). The CDR3 has 14 amino acids.

This clone appeared once. The rearrangement uses TRBV11-2 and TRBJ2-1, with 7 bases matching TRBD1. J lost 0 bases, V lost 4 bases, and 3 bases had no gene match. The CDR3 runs to 15 residues. The germline CDR1 and CDR2 sequences are SGHAT and FQNNGV. This CDR3 reads CASSSDRASYNEQFF. For the CDR3, the DNA is TGTGCCAGCAGCTCAGACAGGGCCTCCTACAATGAGCAGTTCTTC.

The V call is TRBV7-9, the J call TRBJ2-1; D might be TRBD1 (6 bases). CDR1 SEHNR and CDR2 FQNEAQ come from the germline V gene (reference sequence). Trimming left V 5 bases short and J 3 bases short, with 11 bases between. The CDR3 totals 14 residues. CDR3 DNA sequence: TGTGCCAGCAGCCCAGGACAGATCTACAATGAGCAGTTCTTC. Its translation: CASSPGQIYNEQFF.

The chain joins TRBV5-5 to TRBJ1-1; D is undetermined. Germline CDR1 SGHKS, CDR2 YYEKEE (reference sequence). This CDR3 has 12 residues. The ends were cut back, 6 bases at V and 1 base at J, with 7 bases in the middle. The CDR3 region has the DNA TGTGCCAGCACCCTATGGAACACTGAAGCTTTCTTT. It yields the protein CASTLWNTEAFF.

The chain carries TRBV29-1 and TRBJ1-1, with no clear D. Trimming took off 6 bases at V and 4 bases at J, with 12 bases between the two ends. Germline-derived CDR1 and CDR2 are SQVTM and ANQGSEA. The CDR3 sequence is 12 residues long. This CDR3 is CSVTIEATEAFF. The CDR3 DNA reads TGCAGCGTGACGATCGAGGCCACTGAAGCTTTCTTT.